A selection of T cell receptor beta chains follows, all from one sample in a study of T cells in Graves' hyperthyroidism and ophthalmopathy. TCRdb re-called the multiplex PCR reads through MiXCR, storing one row per CDR3 protein. The sample contains fewer than 550,000 distinct CDR3 sequences, around a quarter of which appear only once. Sequencing was done on a sample of blood. Receptors originate from a woman under 40 with Graves' ophthalmopathy. The CDR3 runs from the conserved cysteine through the conserved F or W. The D gene is left open where the match is weak. The size field is filled for only some rows; it gives once, few, many or a size class.

j_gene | abundance | v_gene | d_gene | CDR3aa | CDR3nt
TRBJ2-3 | many | TRBV6-9 | TRBD2 | CASVPFSGGTDTQYF | TGTGCCAGCGTTCCATTTTCGGGGGGAACCGATACGCAGTATTTT
TRBJ2-7 | - | TRBV7-2 | - | CASSLYPYEQYF | TGTGCCAGCAGCTTATATCCCTACGAGCAGTACTTC
TRBJ1-5 | few | TRBV6-2/TRBV6-3 | - | CASSLGQINQPQHF | TGTGCCAGCAGTTTAGGACAGATTAATCAGCCCCAGCATTTT
TRBJ1-2 | - | TRBV18 | - | CASSPPGAANYGYTF | TGTGCCAGCTCACCACCTGGGGCGGCTAACTATGGCTACACCTTC
TRBJ2-7 | - | TRBV4-1 | TRBD2 | CASREAGFASYEQYF | TGCGCCAGCAGAGAAGCGGGATTTGCGTCCTACGAGCAGTACTTC
TRBJ1-2 | - | TRBV5-1 | - | CASDPGGANYGYTF | TGCGCCAGCGACCCGGGAGGGGCTAACTATGGCTACACCTTC
TRBJ2-7 | - | TRBV6-1 | - | CASTRFYEQYF | TGTGCCAGCACTAGATTCTACGAGCAGTACTTC
TRBJ1-2 | - | TRBV19 | TRBD1 | CAVHRGIGYGYTF | TGTGCCGTACACAGGGGAATTGGCTATGGCTACACCTTC
TRBJ1-1 | - | TRBV6-1 | - | CASSLSGRPEAFF | TGTGCCAGCAGTCTTTCGGGTAGGCCTGAAGCTTTCTTT
TRBJ1-5 | many | TRBV6-1 | - | CASSINEPQPQHF | TGTGCCAGCAGTATCAACGAACCTCAGCCCCAGCATTTT
TRBJ1-2 | many | TRBV11-3 | TRBD1 | CASSLGRSSGGGQTPYGYTF | TGTGCCAGCAGCTTAGGAAGGTCATCTGGTGGGGGACAGACCCCCTATGGCTACACCTTC
TRBJ2-5 | few | TRBV28 | - | CASSSPLGVETQYF | TGTGCCAGCAGTTCCCCTCTGGGAGTTGAGACCCAGTACTTC
TRBJ2-5 | - | TRBV6-5 | - | CASSLMGHYQETQYF | TGTGCCAGCAGTTTGATGGGGCACTACCAAGAGACCCAGTACTTC
TRBJ2-5 | many | TRBV10-3 | TRBD2 | CAINGLAALQETQYF | TGTGCCATCAACGGACTAGCGGCTTTACAAGAGACCCAGTACTTC
TRBJ1-1 | - | TRBV12-3/TRBV12-4 | - | CASSHPPANTEAFF | TGTGCCAGCAGTCACCCCCCGGCGAACACTGAAGCTTTCTTT
TRBJ1-3 | - | TRBV6-1 | - | CASSSQGLGGNTIYF | TGTGCCAGCAGCTCCCAGGGGCTGGGCGGGAACACCATATATTTT
TRBJ1-1 | many | TRBV20-1 | TRBD1 | CSARDRGENTEAFF | TGCAGTGCTAGAGACAGGGGGGAGAACACTGAAGCTTTCTTT
TRBJ1-5 | many | TRBV6-1 | - | CASRDRFYSNQPQHF | TGTGCCAGCAGAGACAGGTTTTATAGCAATCAGCCCCAGCATTTT
TRBJ1-2 | - | TRBV29-1 | - | CSVWGGQHRGHGYTF | TGCAGCGTCTGGGGAGGACAGCACCGGGGACATGGCTACACCTTC
TRBJ1-6 | many | TRBV7-3 | TRBD1 | CASSPSGTEPLHF | TGTGCCAGCAGCCCATCCGGGACAGAACCCCTCCACTTT
TRBJ2-7 | - | TRBV12-3/TRBV12-4 | TRBD2 | CASSPTSGRVNEQYF | TGTGCCAGCAGTCCGACTAGCGGCAGGGTAAACGAGCAGTACTTC
TRBJ2-7 | many | TRBV29-1 | - | CSAEGLNEQYF | TGCAGCGCCGAGGGTCTCAACGAGCAGTACTTC
TRBJ2-7 | - | TRBV7-8 | TRBD1 | CASTLTGAPFSYEQYF | TGTGCCAGCACCCTCACAGGGGCTCCCTTCTCCTACGAGCAGTACTTC
TRBJ1-2 | many | TRBV2 | - | CASRGTRGNGYTF | TGTGCCAGCAGGGGGACAAGGGGCAATGGCTACACCTTC
TRBJ1-2 | few | TRBV6-4 | - | CASRTIRTDRLYGYTF | TGTGCCAGCAGGACTATAAGGACAGATCGTCTTTATGGCTACACCTTC
TRBJ1-5 | - | TRBV28 | - | CASSELRVPNQPQHF | TGTGCCAGCAGTGAACTCAGGGTACCCAATCAGCCCCAGCATTTT
TRBJ1-5 | - | TRBV5-8 | - | CASSLRWADQPQHF | TGTGCCAGCAGCTTGCGGTGGGCGGATCAGCCCCAGCATTTT
TRBJ1-6 | many | TRBV7-9 | - | CASSLNVSPLHF | TGTGCCAGCAGCTTAAACGTATCACCCCTCCACTTT
TRBJ1-2 | many | TRBV6-2/TRBV6-3 | - | CASSPPALAAGYTF | TGTGCCAGCAGCCCTCCCGCGCTGGCGGCTGGCTACACCTTC
TRBJ1-1 | many | TRBV19 | - | CASSIRDRPTSEAFF | TGTGCCAGTAGTATCAGGGACCGCCCAACTTCTGAAGCTTTCTTT
TRBJ1-1 | many | TRBV19 | TRBD1 | CASIRTGMNTEAFF | TGTGCCAGTATTCGGACAGGTATGAACACTGAAGCTTTCTTT
TRBJ2-5 | many | TRBV5-1 | - | CASSLGGSYLQETQYF | TGCGCCAGCAGCTTGGGGGGATCCTATCTCCAAGAGACCCAGTACTTC
TRBJ2-5 | many | TRBV28 | TRBD2 | CASSLRLAGGETQYF | TGTGCCAGCAGCCTGAGACTAGCGGGGGGCGAGACCCAGTACTTC
TRBJ2-2 | many | TRBV13 | - | CASSPLDENTGELFF | TGTGCCAGCAGCCCCCTGGACGAGAACACCGGGGAGCTGTTTTTT
TRBJ1-5 | - | TRBV7-9 | - | CASSTGAYSNQPQHF | TGTGCCAGCAGCACCGGGGCATATAGCAATCAGCCCCAGCATTTT
TRBJ2-2 | many | TRBV4-3 | - | CASSQGGMANTGELFF | TGCGCCAGCAGCCAAGGAGGGATGGCGAACACCGGGGAGCTGTTTTTT
TRBJ2-7 | many | TRBV6-1 | - | CASRGVPYYEQYF | TGTGCCAGCAGAGGGGTACCCTACTACGAGCAGTACTTC
TRBJ2-2 | - | TRBV12-3/TRBV12-4 | - | CASSSAPPPGTGELFF | TGTGCCAGCAGTTCCGCCCCCCCACCCGGGACCGGGGAGCTGTTTTTT
TRBJ1-1 | many | TRBV4-2 | - | CASSQGVSAFF | TGTGCCAGCAGCCAGGGGGTGTCAGCTTTCTTT
TRBJ1-2 | - | TRBV6-2/TRBV6-3 | - | CASSYRQANPYGYTF | TGTGCCAGCAGTTACCGGCAGGCGAACCCCTATGGCTACACCTTC
TRBJ1-1 | few | TRBV18 | TRBD1 | CASSSDRETFF | TGTGCCAGCTCATCGGACAGGGAAACTTTCTTT
TRBJ2-7 | many | TRBV6-5 | - | CASSYVSDSYEQYF | TGTGCCAGCAGTTACGTCTCAGACTCCTACGAGCAGTACTTC
TRBJ2-5 | many | TRBV28 | - | CASSLTTDSLQETQYF | TGTGCCAGCAGCCTGACCACGGACAGCCTCCAAGAGACCCAGTACTTC
TRBJ1-5 | - | TRBV19 | - | CASSIGRTGTQPQHF | TGTGCCAGTAGTATAGGCCGGACGGGTACCCAGCCCCAGCATTTT
TRBJ1-2 | few | TRBV6-2/TRBV6-3 | - | CASSYLPPEYGYTF | TGTGCCAGCAGTTACCTCCCCCCGGAGTATGGCTACACCTTC
TRBJ2-5 | - | TRBV7-9 | - | CASSLPEGRNVETQYF | TGTGCCAGCAGCCTACCCGAGGGAAGAAATGTAGAGACCCAGTACTTC
TRBJ1-6 | few | TRBV11-2 | - | CASSLSTVAYNSPLHF | TGTGCCAGCAGCTTAAGTACGGTTGCCTATAATTCACCCCTCCACTTT
TRBJ1-2 | - | TRBV12-3/TRBV12-4 | - | CASSYSRALYGYTF | TGTGCCAGCAGTTACTCGCGAGCCCTCTATGGCTACACCTTC
TRBJ1-2 | few | TRBV13 | - | CASSSAGHHYGYTF | TGTGCCAGCAGCTCGGCGGGACACCACTATGGCTACACCTTC
TRBJ2-5 | - | TRBV2 | TRBD2 | CASSPASGGGETQYF | TGTGCCAGCAGTCCCGCTAGCGGGGGGGGGGAGACCCAGTACTTC
TRBJ1-2 | - | TRBV15 | - | CATSRDKHPSSGYTF | TGTGCCACCAGCAGAGATAAACACCCCTCATCGGGCTACACCTTC
TRBJ1-6 | many | TRBV25-1 | - | CASSERGNSPLHF | TGTGCCAGCAGTGAAAGGGGAAATTCACCCCTCCACTTT
TRBJ2-7 | - | TRBV20-1 | TRBD2 | CSARGLADAEQYF | TGCAGTGCTAGAGGACTAGCAGATGCCGAGCAGTACTTC
TRBJ1-5 | many | TRBV6-1 | TRBD1 | CASSRVTGFNQPQHF | TGTGCCAGCAGTCGGGTGACAGGGTTCAATCAGCCCCAGCATTTT
TRBJ1-2 | many | TRBV9 | - | CASSVGGEGYGYTF | TGTGCCAGCAGCGTAGGAGGGGAGGGCTATGGCTACACCTTC